This TCR beta chain derives from a study of OX40 agonist ivuxolimab in advanced cancers. Study context: Patients' therapy was ivuxolimab, an antibody that acts as an agonist of OX40 (CD134). Broader study findings: Expanded clones were, on average, more numerous among CD8+ T cells than CD4+. At doses 0.1 to 3.0 mg/kg, CD4+ and CD8+ clones expanded.

The table came from immunoSEQ multiplex PCR; TCRdb's copy has only in-frame clones and leaves some out. The sample lists fewer than 40,000 clones, about four fifths occurring once. The CDR3 is made up of 15 amino acids. Looked up from germline, CDR1 is MNHNY and CDR2 is SVGAGI (reference sequence). The germline V and J ends were trimmed by 6 bases and 4 bases, with 19 bases remaining between them. A remark on this clone: Antigen unknown.

This clonotype originated in an adult with an advanced solid tumor such as melanoma, head and neck, liver or kidney cancer. Material: CD4+ or CD8+ T cells sorted from blood, obtained in a trial of the OX40 agonist ivuxolimab. The rearrangement uses TRBV6-6 and TRBJ2-7, with TRBD2 as a possible D gene (5 bases). CDR3 nucleotides: TGTGCCAGCAGCCCTGGATCCGCGGGTAGGTACGAGCAGTACTTC. Residues: CASSPGSAGRYEQYF.